The 25 T cell receptor beta chains listed next were all sequenced from one sample in a study of STAT5B mutations in CD4+ large granular lymphocyte leukemia. Clones were read by immunoSEQ multiplex PCR, and TCRdb kept only the in-frame ones, dropping some. The sample records some 51,000 clones, more than 65% being singletons. The material sequenced was CD4+ T cells from blood buffy coats. The receptor source for this set is a human donor in good health.

The chain combines TRBV29-1 with TRBJ2-1; tentatively, D is TRBD1 (6 bases). The CDR3 is 14 amino acids. Per germline, CDR1 SQVTM and CDR2 ANQGSEA. V was cut by 4 bases and J by 4 bases, with 14 bases left in between. The CDR3 reads CSVAGAWAYNEQFF. DNA of the CDR3: TGCAGCGTTGCAGGGGCTTGGGCTTACAATGAGCAGTTCTTC.

CDR3 in DNA: TGCGCCAGCAGCCAAGAATCAGCGGGTACTACAGATACGCAGTATTTT. Amino acids: CASSQESAGTTDTQYF. The chain employs TRBV5-1 and TRBJ2-3; D might be TRBD2 (6 bases). Trimming stripped 4 bases from V and 3 bases from J, with 18 bases between. Per the germline V gene, CDR1 is SGHRS and CDR2 is YFSETQ. The CDR3 has 16 residues.

The chain combines TRBV23-1 with TRBJ2-7; maybe TRBD1 (5 bases). TRBV23-1 belongs to the ORF category, with a function that is uncertain. The CDR3 has 13 amino acids. Trimming removed 4 bases at V and 3 bases at J, with 10 bases between. CDR3 DNA: TGCGCCAGCAGTCGGAGACAGAACTACGAGCAGTACTTC. This sequence encodes CASSRRQNYEQYF.

The V and J genes are TRBV5-6 and TRBJ2-3; D is unclear. The CDR3 totals 13 residues. The V end lost 4 bases, the J end lost 0 bases, and 6 bases lay between the germline ends. Per germline, CDR1 SGHDT and CDR2 YYEEEE. The CDR3 nucleotides are TGTGCCAGCAGCCATCGAAGCACAGATACGCAGTATTTT. It codes for CASSHRSTDTQYF.

This clone has more than one count but fewer than ten. This rearrangement joins TRBV2 to TRBJ1-2, with 7 bases fitting TRBD1. Per the germline V gene, CDR1 is SNHLY and CDR2 is FYNNEI. The length of the CDR3 is 14 residues. The trim removed 8 bases at V and 7 bases at J, leaving 13 bases unmatched. The CDR3: CASEKDRLSFGYTF. The CDR3 DNA sequence: TGTGCCAGCGAGAAGGACAGGTTAAGTTTTGGCTACACCTTC.

The chain joins TRBV9 to TRBJ2-1; 10 positions match TRBD2. V shed 0 bases, J shed 0 bases, and the junction held 3 bases outside the gene matches. Germline V gene lookup returns CDR1 SGDLS and CDR2 YYNGEE. This CDR3 spans 17 amino acids. CDR3 region: CASSVAPSGSSYNEQFF. The CDR3 DNA is TGTGCCAGCAGCGTAGCCCCTAGCGGGAGCTCCTACAATGAGCAGTTCTTC.

V is TRBV5-1 and J is TRBJ1-2; 8 bases fit TRBD1. J lost 8 bases, V lost 5 bases, and 5 bases had no gene match. CDR3 size: 12 residues. Germline values: CDR1 SGHRS, CDR2 YFSETQ. CDR3 nucleotide sequence: TGCGCCAGCAGAACAGGACAGGGAGGCTACACCTTC. Translating gives CASRTGQGGYTF.

The rearrangement joins TRBV27 to TRBJ2-7; no reliable D call. Germline V gives CDR1 MNHEY, CDR2 SMNVEV (reference sequence). The CDR3 runs to 11 residues. Trimming removed 4 bases from V and 3 bases from J, with 4 bases in between. CDR3 nucleotides: TGTGCCAGCAGTTACGGCTACGAGCAGTACTTC. Residues: CASSYGYEQYF.

The J gene is TRBJ2-1, the V gene TRBV19; D uncertain. The CDR3 is 17 amino acids. Trimming removed 7 bases from V and 5 bases from J, with 24 bases in between. From germline, CDR1 is LNHDA and CDR2 SQIVND (reference sequence). This CDR3 reads CASKGTVGTRRHNEQFF. The DNA of the CDR3 is TGTGCCAGTAAAGGCACAGTTGGTACGCGGAGACACAATGAGCAGTTCTTC.

This chain links TRBV15 with TRBJ1-2, with a possible D match to TRBD1 (6 bases). Trimming took 0 bases from V and 2 from J, leaving 7 bases between them. CDR3 length: 14 amino acids. The V gene's germline CDR1 is LNHNV and CDR2 YYDKDF (reference sequence). The CDR3 sequence: CATSRDRGNYGYTF. For the CDR3, the DNA is TGTGCCACCAGCAGAGACAGGGGAAACTATGGCTACACCTTC.

V and J are TRBV25-1 and TRBJ2-5; D is ambiguous. Germline loops: CDR1 MGHDK, CDR2 SYGVNS. The CDR3 totals 15 residues. With 6 bases removed from V and 0 bases from J, the gap between germline ends came to 14 bases. CDR3 in amino acids: CASSYSTSYQETQYF. CDR3 sequence (DNA): TGTGCCAGCAGCTATTCGACCTCGTACCAAGAGACCCAGTACTTC.

The chain carries TRBV7-7 and TRBJ2-5, with 10 positions matching TRBD2. V shed 0 bases, J shed 5 bases, and the junction held 9 bases outside the gene matches. The CDR3 runs to 17 residues. Germline CDR1 SSHAT, CDR2 FNYEAQ (reference sequence). The CDR3 loop is CASSLAGASGGRETQYF. CDR3 DNA: TGTGCCAGCAGCTTAGCGGGGGCTAGCGGGGGCCGGGAGACCCAGTACTTC.

This clone was counted once. V is TRBV7-3 and J is TRBJ2-2; no clear D gene. Trimming removed 5 bases from V and 6 bases from J, with 7 bases in between. The CDR3 sequence is 12 residues long. Germline CDR1 and CDR2: SGHTA and FQGTGA. This CDR3 reads CASSHDAGELFF. CDR3 bases: TGTGCCAGCAGCCACGATGCCGGGGAGCTGTTTTTT.

The chain uses TRBV10-2 and TRBJ1-4; 8 bases map to TRBD1. This CDR3 contains 14 residues. Losses at the gene ends were 10 bases for V and 4 bases for J; bases not matched to a gene: 8. Germline V gene data show CDR1 as WSHSY and CDR2 as SAAADI. CDR3 protein: CATTGGAFNEKLFF. CDR3 nucleotides: TGCGCCACCACAGGGGGAGCCTTTAATGAAAAACTGTTTTTT.

The V call is TRBV7-3, the J call TRBJ2-2; TRBD1 is a possible D gene (8 bases). V was trimmed by 1 base and J by 6 bases, leaving 15 bases between them. Germline V CDR1 and CDR2: SGHTA, FQGTGA. The CDR3 spans 16 residues. In nucleotides, the CDR3 is TGTGCCAGCAGCTTAATCGTCACAGGGGGGGCCGGGGAGCTGTTTTTT. As protein: CASSLIVTGGAGELFF.

This clone has just a few counts. V is TRBV18 and J is TRBJ1-6; D gene ambiguous. Germline V gene data show CDR1 as KGHSH and CDR2 as LQKENI. The CDR3 is 12 residues long. V was pared by 2 bases and J by 14 bases, with 10 bases between. CDR3 residues: CASSPEGEALHF. In DNA form, the CDR3 reads TGTGCCAGCTCACCAGAGGGAGAAGCCCTCCACTTT.

The V and J genes are TRBV11-2 and TRBJ2-5; 9 bases agree with TRBD2. The J call may be wrong; the DNA end is better matched by TRBJ2-7. Germline CDR1 is SGHAT and CDR2 is FQNNGV. This CDR3 has 18 amino acids. The CDR3 reads CASSFRAGGKTPSYEQYF. The CDR3 nucleotides read TGTGCCAGCAGCTTCCGAGCGGGGGGTAAAACCCCTTCCTACGAGCAGTACTTC.

The V and J genes are TRBV5-6 and TRBJ1-6, with D possibly matching TRBD1 (5 bases). From germline, CDR1 is SGHDT and CDR2 YYEEEE. This CDR3 comprises 14 residues. V gave up 0 bases and J gave up 10 bases, with 11 bases separating them. CDR3 coding DNA: TGTGCCAGCAGCTTGGGCAGGGTACGGTCACCCCTCCACTTT. It specifies CASSLGRVRSPLHF.

The chain uses TRBV7-3 and TRBJ2-5; D is uncertain. Germline CDR1 is SGHTA and CDR2 is FQGTGA. This CDR3 region has 13 residues. V gave up 2 bases and J gave up 3 bases, with 7 bases separating them. The CDR3 DNA reads as TGTGCCAGCAGCTTACAGCCCGAAGAGACCCAGTACTTC. Translation gives CASSLQPEETQYF.

This chain connects TRBV6-1 to TRBJ1-1; TRBD1 is a possible D gene (6 bases). V was trimmed by 5 bases and J by 0 bases, leaving 10 bases between them. The length of the CDR3 is 14 residues. Germline-derived CDR1 and CDR2 are MNHNS and SASEGT. This CDR3 is CASSPGTLNTEAFF. The CDR3 nucleotides are TGTGCCAGCAGTCCCGGGACATTGAACACTGAAGCTTTCTTT.

The CDR3 is CASSHGVLNTDTQYF. CDR3 nucleotides: TGTGCCAGCTCGCACGGGGTCCTTAACACAGATACGCAGTATTTT. This chain connects TRBV18 to TRBJ2-3; a possible D gene is TRBD2 (5 bases). The CDR3 is made up of 15 amino acids. V lost 6 bases and J 2 bases, leaving 15 bases between the germline ends. Germline CDR1 is KGHSH and CDR2 is LQKENI.

A word on this clone: This same CDR3 is encoded by further DNA sequences in the sample. The rearrangement links TRBV2 to TRBJ1-2; D is possibly TRBD1 (5 bases). The CDR3 contains 13 residues. The germline V gene has CDR1 SNHLY and CDR2 FYNNEI. The V end was cut by 3 bases, the J end by 4 bases, with 9 bases between. This CDR3 reads CASSDLGTYGYTF. CDR3 coding DNA: TGTGCCAGCAGTGATCTTGGGACCTATGGCTACACCTTC.

The rearrangement joins TRBV2 to TRBJ1-3, with D perhaps matching TRBD1 (6 bases). V was pared by 6 bases and J by 0 bases, with 15 bases between. The CDR3 is 16 residues long. The germline V gene encodes CDR1 SNHLY and CDR2 FYNNEI. The CDR3 DNA follows: TGTGCCAGCAGCGCGGACAGACCCAGCTCTGGAAACACCATATATTTT. As protein: CASSADRPSSGNTIYF.

J is TRBJ2-7 and V is TRBV29-1, with a possible D match to TRBD1 (6 bases). Germline assignment: CDR1 SQVTM and CDR2 ANQGSEA. Trimming pared 7 bases from V and 6 bases from J, leaving 16 bases between. This CDR3 has 12 residues. This CDR3 reads CSALPQGGEQYF. The CDR3 DNA sequence: TGCAGCGCTCTCCCACAGGGCGGCGAGCAGTACTTC.

The genes are TRBV29-1 and TRBJ2-1, with 8 bases that match TRBD2. Germline CDR1 reads SQVTM; CDR2 reads ANQGSEA. J was trimmed by 0 bases and V by 2 bases; bases with no gene match: 3. CDR3 length: 15 residues. Here the CDR3 DNA reads TGCAGCGTTGAATCGGGAGGGAGCTCCTACAATGAGCAGTTCTTC. Translation: CSVESGGSSYNEQFF.